The next 3 T cell receptor beta chains were all read from a single sample in a study of cytomegalovirus exposure and HLA in healthy donors. Assay used: immunoSEQ multiplex PCR; TCRdb lists only in-frame clones, some missing. The top ten clones hold approximately 1% of a sample with about 100,000 clones, less than 95% of them seen once. Sequenced input: PBMCs. The receptors were sampled from a woman younger than 35 in good health and CMV-seronegative.

This clone was recorded only once. V and J are TRBV11-3 and TRBJ2-7; a possible D gene is TRBD1 (6 bases). With 2 bases removed from V and 0 bases from J, the gap between germline ends came to 17 bases. This CDR3 is 17 amino acids long. Germline-derived CDR1 and CDR2 are SGHNT and YENEEA. The CDR3 here is CASSLSGWTDSSYEQYF. The CDR3 DNA reads TGTGCCAGCAGCTTATCGGGGTGGACGGACAGCTCCTACGAGCAGTACTTC.

The chain joins TRBV27 to TRBJ2-6; TRBD1 might be the D (5 bases). Germline assignment: CDR1 MNHEY and CDR2 SMNVEV (reference sequence). Trimming shortened V by 6 bases and J by 2 bases, and 23 bases separated the two germline ends. The CDR3 covers 19 residues. DNA of the CDR3: TGTGCCAGCAGGCCCCAGGGAAGGGATCTAATTACTGGGGCCAACGTCCTGACTTTC. Translated, it gives CASRPQGRDLITGANVLTF.

About this clone itself: Because the CDR3 is missing its conserved closing phenylalanine or tryptophan, this is likely a read error. The CDR3 sequence is CASSEASGRTGSYEQYL. In DNA form, the CDR3 reads TGTGCCAGCAGTGAAGCTAGCGGGAGGACCGGGTCCTACGAGCAGTACCTC. This rearrangement joins TRBV6-1 to TRBJ2-7, with 10 bases fitting TRBD2. V lost 0 bases, J lost 1 base, and 6 bases stayed unmatched. Looked up from germline, CDR1 is MNHNS and CDR2 is SASEGT. The CDR3 has 17 residues.